This T cell receptor (beta chain) was found in a study of cytomegalovirus exposure and HLA in healthy donors. Looked up from germline, CDR1 is SEHNR and CDR2 is FQNEAQ (reference sequence). This CDR3 contains 15 residues. With V trimmed by 7 bases and J by 5 bases, 8 bases remained unmatched. As concerns this clone: Its antigen is not known.

13 Jbeta primers and 60 Vbeta primers were used for the PCR. Method: immunoSEQ multiplex PCR; TCRdb's copy keeps in-frame clones and lacks some. The table records about 140,000 clones, about 72% of them present only once. Whole-study findings and limits: Rates of TCR association differed by HLA locus in a later analysis, with DRB1 highest and HLA-C lowest.

This receptor was taken from a man aged 60-69 years in good health and CMV-seronegative. The chain links TRBV7-9 to TRBJ2-5, with 12 bases fitting TRBD1. The sequencing input was PBMCs. The CDR3 reads CASNRDRGPRETQYF. Here the CDR3 DNA reads TGTGCCAGCAACAGGGACAGGGGGCCTCGGGAGACCCAGTACTTC.